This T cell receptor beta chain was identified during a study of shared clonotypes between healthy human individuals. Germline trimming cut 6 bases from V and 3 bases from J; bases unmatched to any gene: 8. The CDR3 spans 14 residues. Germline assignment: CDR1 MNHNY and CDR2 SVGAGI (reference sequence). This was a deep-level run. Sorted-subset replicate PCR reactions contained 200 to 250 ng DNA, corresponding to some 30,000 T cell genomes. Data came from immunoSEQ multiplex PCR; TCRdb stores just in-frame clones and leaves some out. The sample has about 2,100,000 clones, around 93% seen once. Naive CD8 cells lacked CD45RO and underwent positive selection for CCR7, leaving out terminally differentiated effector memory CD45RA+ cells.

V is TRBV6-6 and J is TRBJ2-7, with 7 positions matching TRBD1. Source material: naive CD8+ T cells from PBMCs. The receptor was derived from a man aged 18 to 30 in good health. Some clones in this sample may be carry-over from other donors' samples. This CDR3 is CASSPLGTDYEQYF. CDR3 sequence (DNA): TGTGCCAGCAGCCCTCTCGGGACAGACTACGAGCAGTACTTC.